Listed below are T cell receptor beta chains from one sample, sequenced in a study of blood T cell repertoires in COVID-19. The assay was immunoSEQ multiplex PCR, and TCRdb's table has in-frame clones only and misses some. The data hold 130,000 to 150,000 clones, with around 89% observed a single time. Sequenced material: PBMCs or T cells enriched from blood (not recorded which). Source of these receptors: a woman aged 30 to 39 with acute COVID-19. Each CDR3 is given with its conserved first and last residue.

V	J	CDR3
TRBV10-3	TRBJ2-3	CAISGTSGRFNTDTQYF
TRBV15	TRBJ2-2	CATSLGEGGELFF
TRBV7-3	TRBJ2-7	CASSPRGHGTYEQYF
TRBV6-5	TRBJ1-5	CASSSYTPGGAQHF
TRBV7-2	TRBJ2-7	CASSPDGGPLGEQYF
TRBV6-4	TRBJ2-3	CASSDSTGADTQYF
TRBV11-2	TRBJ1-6	CASTVDRGNSPLHF
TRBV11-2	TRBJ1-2	CASSFSGGQSYGYTF
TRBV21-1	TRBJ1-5	CASSTPGRDRADSNQPQHF
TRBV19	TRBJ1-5	CASSIQNQPQHF
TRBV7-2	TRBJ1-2	CASSSFLGDRELLYGYTF
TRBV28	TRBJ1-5	CASSLGTGSKRQPQHF
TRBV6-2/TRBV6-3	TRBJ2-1	CASSWGLADYNEQFF
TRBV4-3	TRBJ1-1	CASSQEGGLWAFF
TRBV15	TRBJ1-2	CATSRDRAGGYTF
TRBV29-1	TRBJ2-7	CSVAEGQDLGDSYEQYF
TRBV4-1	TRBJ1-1	CASSQDLGRANTEAFF
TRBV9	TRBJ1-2	CASSVGQGVYYGYTF
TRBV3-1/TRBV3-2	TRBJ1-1	CASSQPTGSTEAFF
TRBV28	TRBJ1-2	CASSSSSYGYTF
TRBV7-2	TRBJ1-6	CASSRGQPNSPLHF
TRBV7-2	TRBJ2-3	CASSLDRLAGATDTQYF
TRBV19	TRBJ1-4	CASRTTGINEKLFF
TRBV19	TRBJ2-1	CASSILAGPGRSEQFF
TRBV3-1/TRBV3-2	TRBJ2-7	CASSQDEGVRVYEQYF
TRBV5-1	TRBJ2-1	CASSFRGLADNEQFF
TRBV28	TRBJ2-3	CASGFAGVFTDTQYF
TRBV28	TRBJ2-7	CASSDGRTVVTYEQYF
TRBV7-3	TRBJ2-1	CASSLTATSEQFF
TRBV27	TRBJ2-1	CASSFQISYNEQFF
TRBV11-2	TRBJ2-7	CASTSPGGYSYEQYF
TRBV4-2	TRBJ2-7	CASSQEGTSGSMSEQYF
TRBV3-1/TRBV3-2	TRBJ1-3	CASSQDWGQGGTGNTIYF
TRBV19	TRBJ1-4	CASSQGRHLEKLFF
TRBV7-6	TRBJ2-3	CASSSRDSGFGVAQYF
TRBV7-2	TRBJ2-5	CASSPGTGQETQYF
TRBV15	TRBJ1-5	CATSRVQGKNQPQHF
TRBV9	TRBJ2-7	CASSVDQGAGFEQYF
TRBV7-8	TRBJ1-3	CASTPDRPVYSGNTIYF
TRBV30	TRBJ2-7	CAWALPGSSYEQYF
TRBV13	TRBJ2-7	CASSLTGSYEQYF
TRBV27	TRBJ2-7	CASRGLSYEQYF
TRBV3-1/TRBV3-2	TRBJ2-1	CASSTGPGVYNEQFF
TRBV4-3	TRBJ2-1	CASSQGTGWSSEQFF
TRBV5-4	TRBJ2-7	CASSLDRVTYEQYF
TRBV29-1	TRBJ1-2	CSVGWTGEHYGYTF
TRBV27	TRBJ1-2	CASSPHERANYGYTF
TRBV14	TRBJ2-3	CASSQDSRLAGTDTQYF
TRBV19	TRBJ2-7	CASSRSRTGSPYEQYF
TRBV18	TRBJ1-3	CASSPGTGDGNTIYF
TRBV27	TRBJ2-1	CASSLPTTGSVSEQFF
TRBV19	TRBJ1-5	CASSTPLVSYSNQPQHF
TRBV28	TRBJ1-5	CASDLHSRNQPQHF
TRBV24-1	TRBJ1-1	CATRRGAGGEAFF
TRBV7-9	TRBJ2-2	CASSIWTASINTGELFF
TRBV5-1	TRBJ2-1	CASSRGGTSGSPTEQFF
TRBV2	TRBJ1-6	CASSEGAAVNSPLHF
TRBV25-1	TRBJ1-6	CASSEYPGNPLHF
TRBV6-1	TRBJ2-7	CASSEAPPGFDEQYF
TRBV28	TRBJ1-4	CASRGTGLDGEKLFF